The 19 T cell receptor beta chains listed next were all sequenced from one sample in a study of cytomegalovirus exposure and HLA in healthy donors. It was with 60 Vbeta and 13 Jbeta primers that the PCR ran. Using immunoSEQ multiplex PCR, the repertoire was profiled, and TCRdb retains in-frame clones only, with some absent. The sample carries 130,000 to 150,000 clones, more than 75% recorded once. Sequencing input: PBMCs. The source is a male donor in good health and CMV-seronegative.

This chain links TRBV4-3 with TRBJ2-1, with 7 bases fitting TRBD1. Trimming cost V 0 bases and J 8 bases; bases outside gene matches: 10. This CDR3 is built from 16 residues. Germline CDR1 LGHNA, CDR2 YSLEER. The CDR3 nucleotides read TGCGCCAGCAGCCAAGATACGGCGACAGGGTTCGATGAGCAGTTCTTC. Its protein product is CASSQDTATGFDEQFF.

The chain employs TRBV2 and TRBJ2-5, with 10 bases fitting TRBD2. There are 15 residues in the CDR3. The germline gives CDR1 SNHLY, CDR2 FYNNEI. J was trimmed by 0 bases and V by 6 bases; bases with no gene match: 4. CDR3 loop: CASRVAGGYQETQYF. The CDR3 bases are TGTGCCAGCAGGGTAGCGGGGGGTTACCAAGAGACCCAGTACTTC. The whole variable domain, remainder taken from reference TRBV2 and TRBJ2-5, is EPEVTQTPSHQVTQMGQEVILRCVPISNHLYFYWYRQILGQKVEFLVSFYNNEISEKSEIFDDQFSVERPDGSNFTLKIRSTKLEDSAMYFCASRVAGGYQETQYFGPGTRLLVL.

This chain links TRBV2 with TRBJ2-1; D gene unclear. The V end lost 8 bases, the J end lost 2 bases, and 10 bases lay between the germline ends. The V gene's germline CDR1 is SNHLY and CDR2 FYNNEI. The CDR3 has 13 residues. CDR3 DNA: TGTGCCAGCTTGGAGTCTCCCTACAATGAGCAGTTCTTC. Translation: CASLESPYNEQFF. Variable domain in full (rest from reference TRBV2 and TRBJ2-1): EPEVTQTPSHQVTQMGQEVILRCVPISNHLYFYWYRQILGQKVEFLVSFYNNEISEKSEIFDDQFSVERPDGSNFTLKIRSTKLEDSAMYFCASLESPYNEQFFGPGTRLTVL.

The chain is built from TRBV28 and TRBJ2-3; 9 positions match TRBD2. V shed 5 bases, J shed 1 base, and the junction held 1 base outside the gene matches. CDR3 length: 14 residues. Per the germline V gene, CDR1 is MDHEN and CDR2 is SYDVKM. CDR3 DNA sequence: TGTGCCAGCAGTATAGCGGGGGGCACAGATACGCAGTATTTT. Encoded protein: CASSIAGGTDTQYF.

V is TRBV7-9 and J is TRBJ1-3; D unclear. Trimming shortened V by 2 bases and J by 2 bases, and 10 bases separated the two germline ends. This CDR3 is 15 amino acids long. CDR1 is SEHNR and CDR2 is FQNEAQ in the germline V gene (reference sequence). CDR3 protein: CASSLMPETGNTIYF. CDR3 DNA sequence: TGTGCCAGCAGCTTAATGCCAGAAACTGGAAACACCATATATTTT.

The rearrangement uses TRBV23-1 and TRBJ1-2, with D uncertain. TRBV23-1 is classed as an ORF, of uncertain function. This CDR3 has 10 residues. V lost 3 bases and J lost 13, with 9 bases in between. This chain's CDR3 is CASSQPLVTF. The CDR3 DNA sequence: TGCGCCAGCAGTCAGCCCCTAGTCACCTTC.

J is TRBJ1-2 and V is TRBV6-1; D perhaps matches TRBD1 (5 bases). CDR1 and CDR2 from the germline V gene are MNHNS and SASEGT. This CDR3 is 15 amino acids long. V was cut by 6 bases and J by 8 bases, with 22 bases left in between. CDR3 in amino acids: CASSVEITGNGGYTF. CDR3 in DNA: TGTGCCAGCAGCGTGGAAATCACAGGCAACGGGGGCTACACCTTC.

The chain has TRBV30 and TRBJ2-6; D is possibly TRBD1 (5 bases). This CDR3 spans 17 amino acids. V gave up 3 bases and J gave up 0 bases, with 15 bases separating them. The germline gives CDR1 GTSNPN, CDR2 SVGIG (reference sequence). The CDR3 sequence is CAWSAGFFDSGANVLTF. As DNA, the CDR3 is TGTGCCTGGAGCGCAGGGTTCTTTGACTCTGGGGCCAACGTCCTGACTTTC. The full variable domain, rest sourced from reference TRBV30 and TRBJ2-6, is SQTIHQWPATLVQPVGSPLSLECTVEGTSNPNLYWYRQAAGRGLQLLFYSVGIGQISSEVPQNLSASRPQDRQFILSSKKLLLSDSGFYLCAWSAGFFDSGANVLTFGAGSRLTVL.

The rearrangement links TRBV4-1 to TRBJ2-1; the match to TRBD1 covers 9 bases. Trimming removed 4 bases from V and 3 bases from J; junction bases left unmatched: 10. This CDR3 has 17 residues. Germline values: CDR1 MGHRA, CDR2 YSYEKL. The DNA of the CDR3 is TGCGCCAGCAGCCCCCAACCCCGGACAGGGGACTACAATGAGCAGTTCTTC. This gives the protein CASSPQPRTGDYNEQFF.

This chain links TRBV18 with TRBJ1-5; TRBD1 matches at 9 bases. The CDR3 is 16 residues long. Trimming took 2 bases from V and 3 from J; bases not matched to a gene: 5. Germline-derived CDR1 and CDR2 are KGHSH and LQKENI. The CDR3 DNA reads TGTGCCAGCTCACCAGTCGGGACAGGGATCAATCAGCCCCAGCATTTT. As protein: CASSPVGTGINQPQHF.

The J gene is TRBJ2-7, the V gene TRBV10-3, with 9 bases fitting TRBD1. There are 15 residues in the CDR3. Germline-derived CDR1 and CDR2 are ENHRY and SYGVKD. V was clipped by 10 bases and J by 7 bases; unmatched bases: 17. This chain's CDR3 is CATQSPETGGMEQYF. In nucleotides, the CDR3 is TGTGCCACGCAAAGTCCCGAGACAGGGGGAATGGAGCAGTACTTC.

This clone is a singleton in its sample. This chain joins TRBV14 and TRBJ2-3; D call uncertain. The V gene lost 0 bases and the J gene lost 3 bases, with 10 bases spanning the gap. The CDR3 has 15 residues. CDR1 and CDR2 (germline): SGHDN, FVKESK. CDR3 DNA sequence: TGTGCCAGCAGCCAAGATCTTAGTTGGACAGATACGCAGTATTTT. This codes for CASSQDLSWTDTQYF.

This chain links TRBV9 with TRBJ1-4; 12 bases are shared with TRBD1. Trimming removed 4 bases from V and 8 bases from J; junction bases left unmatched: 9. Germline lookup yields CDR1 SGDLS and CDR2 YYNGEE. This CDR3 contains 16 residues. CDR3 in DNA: TGTGCCAGCAGCACCGGGACAGGGGGCTATGGAGAAAAACTGTTTTTT. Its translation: CASSTGTGGYGEKLFF.

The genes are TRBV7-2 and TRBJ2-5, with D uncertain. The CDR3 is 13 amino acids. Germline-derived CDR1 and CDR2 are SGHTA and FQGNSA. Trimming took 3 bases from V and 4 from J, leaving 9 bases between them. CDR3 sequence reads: CASSFSQSETQYF. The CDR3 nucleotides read TGTGCCAGCAGCTTTAGCCAGTCAGAGACCCAGTACTTC.

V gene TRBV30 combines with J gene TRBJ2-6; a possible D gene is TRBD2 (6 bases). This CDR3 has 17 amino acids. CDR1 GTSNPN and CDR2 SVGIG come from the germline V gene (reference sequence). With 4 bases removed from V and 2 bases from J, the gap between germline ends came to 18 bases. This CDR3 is CAWKEGVGRAGANVLTF. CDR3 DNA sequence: TGTGCCTGGAAGGAGGGTGTGGGAAGGGCTGGGGCCAACGTCCTGACTTTC.

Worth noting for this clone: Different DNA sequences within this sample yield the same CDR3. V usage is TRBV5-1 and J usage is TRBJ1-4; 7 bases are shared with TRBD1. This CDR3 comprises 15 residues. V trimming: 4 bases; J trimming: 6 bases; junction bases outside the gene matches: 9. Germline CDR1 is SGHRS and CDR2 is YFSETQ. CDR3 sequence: CASSVTGQPHEKLFF. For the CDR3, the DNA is TGCGCCAGCAGCGTAACGGGACAGCCCCATGAAAAACTGTTTTTT.

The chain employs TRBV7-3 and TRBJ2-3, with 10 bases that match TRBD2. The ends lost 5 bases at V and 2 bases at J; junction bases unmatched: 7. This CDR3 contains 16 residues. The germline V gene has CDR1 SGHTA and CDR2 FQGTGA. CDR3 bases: TGTGCCAGCAGCCTCGTAGCGGGGGGTGTCACAGATACGCAGTATTTT. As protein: CASSLVAGGVTDTQYF.

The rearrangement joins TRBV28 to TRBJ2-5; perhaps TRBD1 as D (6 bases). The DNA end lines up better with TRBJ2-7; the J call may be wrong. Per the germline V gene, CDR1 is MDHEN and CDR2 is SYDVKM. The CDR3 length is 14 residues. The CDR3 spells CASRRNREIYEQYF. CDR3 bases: TGTGCCAGCAGGAGAAACAGGGAAATATACGAGCAGTACTTC.

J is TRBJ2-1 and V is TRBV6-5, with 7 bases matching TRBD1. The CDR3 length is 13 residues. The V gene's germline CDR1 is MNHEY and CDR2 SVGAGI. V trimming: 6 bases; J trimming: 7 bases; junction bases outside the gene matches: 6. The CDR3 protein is CASSPVQGNEQFF. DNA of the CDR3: TGTGCCAGCAGCCCTGTACAGGGGAATGAGCAGTTCTTC.